These T cell receptor beta chains were read from a single sample in a study of a mutant IDH1 vaccine in newly diagnosed glioma. Antigens of these TCRs are unknown. Data came from immunoSEQ multiplex PCR; TCRdb stores just in-frame clones and leaves some out. Of tens of thousands of clones in the sample, about 85% were seen once. The sequences come from peripheral blood mononuclear cells (PBMCs), collected from a glioma patient whose treatment included an IDH1 peptide vaccine. Source of these receptors: a woman aged 40 to 49 with glioma. Some clones in this sample may be carry-over from other donors' samples. CDR3s include the opening cysteine and the closing phenylalanine or tryptophan. D genes are given only for firm matches. Some rows mark clone size as missing; the rest say once, few, many or name a class of expanded clone.

>TRBD2|TRBV15|TRBJ2-1|.
CATSRDGMGLAGGLAEQFF
TGTGCCACCAGCAGAGATGGGATGGGACTAGCGGGAGGGCTGGCTGAGCAGTTCTTC
>TRBD2|TRBV7-9|TRBJ2-2|.
CASSWSGDNTGELFF
TGTGCCAGCAGCTGGAGCGGGGATAACACCGGGGAGCTGTTTTTT
>.|TRBV19|TRBJ2-7|.
CASSMAPQDTSRYSLYEQYF
TGTGCCAGTAGTATGGCCCCACAGGACACTAGCCGATATTCACTCTACGAGCAGTACTTC
>.|TRBV5-4|TRBJ2-3|.
CASSLARGGDRTDTQYF
TGTGCCAGCAGCTTGGCCAGGGGAGGGGATAGGACAGATACGCAGTATTTT
>TRBD1|TRBV11-3|TRBJ1-1|.
CASSKQGLVTEAFF
TGTGCCAGCAGCAAACAGGGGCTGGTCACTGAAGCTTTCTTT
>.|TRBV7-2|TRBJ2-5|.
CASSSMDYWNQETQYF
TGTGCCAGCAGCTCAATGGACTACTGGAACCAAGAGACCCAGTACTTC
>TRBD2|TRBV19|TRBJ2-3|.
CASSIWLAGTDTQYF
TGTGCCAGTAGTATATGGCTAGCGGGCACAGATACGCAGTATTTT
>TRBD2|TRBV5-4|TRBJ2-1|.
CASSPTSGPSSYNEQFF
TGTGCCAGCAGCCCAACTAGCGGGCCCAGCTCCTACAATGAGCAGTTCTTC
>.|TRBV11-2|TRBJ2-1|once
CASSLRGAGGGNNEQFF
TGTGCCAGCAGCTTAAGGGGAGCAGGGGGGGGTAACAATGAGCAGTTCTTC
>TRBD2|TRBV5-4|TRBJ2-7|.
CASSLSGARYEQYF
TGTGCCAGCAGCTTGAGCGGGGCGCGATACGAGCAGTACTTC
>TRBD1|TRBV6-1|TRBJ1-5|.
CASSGTDSDQPQHF
TGTGCCAGCAGCGGGACAGACTCTGATCAGCCCCAGCATTTT
>.|TRBV7-9|TRBJ1-3|.
CASSPRAPGNTIYF
TGTGCCAGCAGCCCAAGGGCACCTGGAAACACCATATATTTT
>.|TRBV6-1|TRBJ2-7|.
CASSPTGRSYEQYF
TGTGCCAGCAGCCCGACAGGACGATCCTACGAGCAGTACTTC
>.|TRBV7-8|TRBJ2-3|.
CASSLVLEWQGGFFTDTQYF
TGTGCCAGCAGCTTAGTATTAGAGTGGCAGGGAGGCTTCTTCACAGATACGCAGTATTTT
>.|TRBV7-9|TRBJ2-3|.
CASTHLPLQDTQYF
TGTGCCAGCACCCACTTACCCCTACAGGATACGCAGTATTTT
>TRBD1|TRBV6-1|TRBJ2-7|.
CASSEMGQGPYEQYF
TGTGCCAGCAGTGAAATGGGACAGGGGCCCTACGAGCAGTACTTC
>.|TRBV15|TRBJ2-7|.
CATSRTGPLNYEQYF
TGTGCCACCAGCAGGACTGGTCCCCTTAATTACGAGCAGTACTTC
>.|TRBV10-3|TRBJ2-1|.
CAISLGANEQFF
TGTGCCATCAGCCTCGGGGCAAATGAGCAGTTCTTC
>.|TRBV10-3|TRBJ2-7|.
CAISGPDSYEQYF
TGTGCCATCAGTGGGCCGGACTCCTACGAGCAGTACTTC
>.|TRBV19|TRBJ2-3|.
CASQVGDGYTDTQYF
TGTGCCAGCCAAGTGGGAGACGGCTACACAGATACGCAGTATTTT
>TRBD2|TRBV27|TRBJ2-1|.
CASSSGLAGDNEQFF
TGTGCCAGCAGTTCGGGACTAGCGGGGGACAATGAGCAGTTCTTC
>.|TRBV5-4|TRBJ1-1|.
CASSLGHSLNTEAFF
TGTGCCAGCAGCTTGGGCCACAGTTTGAACACTGAAGCTTTCTTT